Sequencing of this TCR beta chain was carried out in a study of shared clonotypes between healthy human individuals. Study-wide results and limits: Though the depth was large, rarefaction showed that sorted-subset sequencing was incomplete.

Points on this clone: Its antigen remains unidentified.

The naive CD8 fraction comprised CD45RO-negative cells positively selected for CCR7 and excluded terminally differentiated effector memory CD45RA+ cells. Adults of Caucasian background living in Nashville, Tennessee made up all donors. The assay was immunoSEQ multiplex PCR, and TCRdb's table has in-frame clones only and misses some. This sample has about 2.1 million clones, with about 93% found just once. The clonotype comes from a young man in good health. Some clones in this sample may be carry-over from other donors' samples. Sequencing was done on a sample of naive CD8+ T cells from PBMCs.

DNA of the CDR3: TGCGCCAGCAGCCAAGGTACTGGACTAGCAGGCTACGAGCAGTACTTC. Protein product: CASSQGTGLAGYEQYF. This rearrangement joins TRBV4-1 to TRBJ2-7; the match to TRBD2 covers 8 bases. Trimming at V came to 1 base and at J to 3 bases, leaving 8 bases not matched to a gene. Germline loops: CDR1 MGHRA, CDR2 YSYEKL. CDR3 size: 16 residues.